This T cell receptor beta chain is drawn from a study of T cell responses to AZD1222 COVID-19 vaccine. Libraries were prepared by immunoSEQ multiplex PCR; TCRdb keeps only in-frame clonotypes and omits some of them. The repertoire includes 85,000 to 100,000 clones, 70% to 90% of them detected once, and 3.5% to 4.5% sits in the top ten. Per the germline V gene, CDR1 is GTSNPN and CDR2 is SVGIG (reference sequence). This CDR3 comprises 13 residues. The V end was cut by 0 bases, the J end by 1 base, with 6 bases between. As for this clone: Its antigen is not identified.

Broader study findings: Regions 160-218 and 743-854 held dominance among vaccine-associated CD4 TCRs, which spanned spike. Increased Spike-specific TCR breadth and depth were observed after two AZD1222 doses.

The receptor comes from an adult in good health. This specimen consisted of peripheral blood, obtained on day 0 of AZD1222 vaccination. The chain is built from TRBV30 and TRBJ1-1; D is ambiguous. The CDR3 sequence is CAWSVGQNTEAFF. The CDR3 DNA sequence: TGTGCCTGGAGTGTAGGTCAGAACACTGAAGCTTTCTTT.